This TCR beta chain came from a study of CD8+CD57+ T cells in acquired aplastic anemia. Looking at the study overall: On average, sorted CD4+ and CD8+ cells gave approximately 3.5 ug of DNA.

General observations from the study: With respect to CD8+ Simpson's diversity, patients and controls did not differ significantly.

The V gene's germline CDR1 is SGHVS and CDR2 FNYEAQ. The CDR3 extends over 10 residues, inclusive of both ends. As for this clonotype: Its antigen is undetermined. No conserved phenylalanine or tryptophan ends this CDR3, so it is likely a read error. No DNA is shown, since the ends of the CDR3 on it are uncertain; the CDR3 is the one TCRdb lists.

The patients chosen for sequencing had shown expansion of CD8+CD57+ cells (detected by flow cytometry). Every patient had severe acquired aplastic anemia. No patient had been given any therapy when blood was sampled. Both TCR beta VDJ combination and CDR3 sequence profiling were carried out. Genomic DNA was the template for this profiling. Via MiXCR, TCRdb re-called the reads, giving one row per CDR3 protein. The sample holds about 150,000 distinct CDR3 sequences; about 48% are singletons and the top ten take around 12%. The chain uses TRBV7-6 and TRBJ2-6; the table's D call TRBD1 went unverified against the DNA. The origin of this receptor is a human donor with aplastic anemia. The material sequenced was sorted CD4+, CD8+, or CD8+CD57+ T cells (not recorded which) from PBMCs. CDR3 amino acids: CASSHRDSNA.